This TCR beta chain was observed in a study of T cell responses to AZD1222 COVID-19 vaccine (dated by TCRdb to 2020 to 2023). Background for the entire study: AZD1222 recipients with second doses at about 4 weeks or about 12 weeks were pooled, because spike-specific TCR depth and breadth did not differ between schedules. A total of more than 230 trial participants underwent TCR sequencing, of whom roughly 210 received two doses of AZD1222 and some 25 received two doses of the MenACWY control vaccine. Trial participants were enrolled into age subgroups of 18-55, 56-69 and 70-plus years, which contained about 150, 28 and 57 TCR-sequenced participants, respectively. Study-wide findings and limitations: Spike-specific TCR breadth and depth rose significantly after two AZD1222 doses compared with day 0 and with MenACWY recipients. Participants were mostly white British and included more females than males, and it was suggested by the authors that clonal diversity may have been underestimated. Conclusions about previously exposed vaccinees were limited because only 5 or 6 AZD1222 recipients were SARS-CoV-2 seropositive at baseline. In the small 56-69-year group, the increase in depth fell short of significance, most likely because of low power. No day 14 peak-response samples were available, so repertoires were characterized only after the peak T cell response. Vaccine-associated CD4 TCRs spanned the whole spike protein, with dominant responses in regions 160-218 and 743-854. Nearly half of unique spike-specific TCRs reportedly recognized epitopes outside regions mutated in the B.1.351 and B.1.1.7 variants.

This sample's time point label indicates: baseline before first vaccination. The vaccinee samples were drawn from two UK trials, COV001 and COV002, one of which was a single-blind randomized controlled phase 2/3 trial testing AZD1222 (ChAdOx1 nCoV-19) in healthy adults. For TCRbeta chain sequencing, PBMC samples from trial participants were taken at day 0 and at day 28 after the second dose. Including the terminal cysteine and phenylalanine, the CDR3 comprises 16 residues. Solely the CDR3 DNA is kept, with 48 bases framed from the first base. Trimming leaves V shorter by 5 bases and J shorter by 7 bases, with the junction holding 14 bases beyond the gene matches. In the germline V gene, CDR1 corresponds to LGHNT and CDR2 to FRNRAP. A word on this clone: Its cognate antigen has yet to be identified. No much larger clone is present one base from it, and per-base qualities are unavailable.

The CDR3 regions of human TCRbeta chains were analyzed by immunosequencing. The original pipeline was this. Repertoire TCRs were matched against a reference library of SARS-CoV-2-specific TCRs generated with the MIRA antigen-specificity platform. Breadth was defined as the fraction of unique TCRs that were SARS-CoV-2-associated. Depth was defined as the fraction of total T cells that were SARS-CoV-2-associated. Using the MIRA data, every spike-specific TCR was mapped to the spike region that the TCR reacted to and assigned to either a CD4 or a CD8 class. Log10-transformed breadth and depth values were compared by one-way ANOVA with Sidak's multiple comparisons tests. TCRdb obtained this table from immuneACCESS and retained in-frame rearrangements with V and J assigned. These tables miss some clones; where compared with another copy, unresolved V genes account for less than half of the shortfall, and the remainder is unexplained. That table gives V, J and clone size, and the DNA gave D and trimming. The sample yields about 130,000 clones; 92% were counted once. The ten largest clones capture about 1.9% of the sample.

The V and J segments used are TRBV12-5 and TRBJ2-1; 7 central bases correspond to TRBD2. The sequence was obtained from an adult in good health. Sequenced here: peripheral blood, sampled on day 0 of AZD1222 vaccination. The nucleotide sequence reads TGTGCTAGTGGTCCTCATAAGGTAGCGGGCATGAATGAGCAGTTCTTC. It is translated as CASGPHKVAGMNEQFF.